This T cell receptor (beta chain) was profiled in a study of blood T cell repertoires in COVID-19. Study in general: Samples of COVID-19 (acute and convalescent) were obtained from the United States, Italy and Spain. T cells, B-cell-depleted T cells, or PBMCs supplied cDNA or gDNA.

Per the original data handling: Scientists estimated how many nucleated cells there were by amplifying reference gene primers. Repertoires were generated with immunoSEQ multiplex PCR, while TCRdb's copy carries only in-frame clones and drops some. Clone size and V and J calls were adopted from that table, with D and trimming inferred from the DNA. This sample carries roughly 230,000 clones, just under 85% of them seen once, and the ten largest clones take more than 6%. The CDR3 is 16 residues long. The V end was cut by 2 bases, the J end by 2 bases, with 11 bases between. CDR1 and CDR2 from the germline V gene are SGHRS and YFSETQ.

The chain uses TRBV5-1 and TRBJ1-6, with a weak D call TRBD1 (6 bases). Sequencing used peripheral blood. The TCR sequence derives from a woman in her sixties or seventies with active or convalescent COVID-19. The chain's CDR3 is CASSLGGDPYNSPLHF. For the CDR3, the DNA is TGCGCCAGCAGCTTAGGGGGGGACCCCTATAATTCACCCCTCCACTTT. Supplemented by reference TRBV5-1 and TRBJ1-6, the full variable domain reads KAGVTQTPRYLIKTRGQQVTLSCSPISGHRSVSWYQQTPGQGLQFLFEYFSETQRNKGNFPGRFSGRQFSNSRSEMNVSTLELGDSALYLCASSLGGDPYNSPLHFGNGTRLTVT.